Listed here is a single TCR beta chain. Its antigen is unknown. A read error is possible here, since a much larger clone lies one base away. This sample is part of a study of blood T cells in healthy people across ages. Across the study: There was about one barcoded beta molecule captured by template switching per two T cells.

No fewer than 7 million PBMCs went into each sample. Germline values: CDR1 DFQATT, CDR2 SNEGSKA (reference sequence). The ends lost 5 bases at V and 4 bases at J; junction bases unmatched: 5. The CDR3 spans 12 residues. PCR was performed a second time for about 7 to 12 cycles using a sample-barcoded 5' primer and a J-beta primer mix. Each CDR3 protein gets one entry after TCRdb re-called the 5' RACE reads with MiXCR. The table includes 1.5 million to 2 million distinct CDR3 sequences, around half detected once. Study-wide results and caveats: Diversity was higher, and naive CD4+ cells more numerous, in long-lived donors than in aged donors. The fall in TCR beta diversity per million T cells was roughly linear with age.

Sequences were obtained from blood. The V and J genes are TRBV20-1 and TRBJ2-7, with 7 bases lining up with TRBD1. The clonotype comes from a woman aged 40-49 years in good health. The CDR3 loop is CSAADRVYEQYF. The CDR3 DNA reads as TGCAGTGCTGCCGACAGGGTGTACGAGCAGTACTTC.